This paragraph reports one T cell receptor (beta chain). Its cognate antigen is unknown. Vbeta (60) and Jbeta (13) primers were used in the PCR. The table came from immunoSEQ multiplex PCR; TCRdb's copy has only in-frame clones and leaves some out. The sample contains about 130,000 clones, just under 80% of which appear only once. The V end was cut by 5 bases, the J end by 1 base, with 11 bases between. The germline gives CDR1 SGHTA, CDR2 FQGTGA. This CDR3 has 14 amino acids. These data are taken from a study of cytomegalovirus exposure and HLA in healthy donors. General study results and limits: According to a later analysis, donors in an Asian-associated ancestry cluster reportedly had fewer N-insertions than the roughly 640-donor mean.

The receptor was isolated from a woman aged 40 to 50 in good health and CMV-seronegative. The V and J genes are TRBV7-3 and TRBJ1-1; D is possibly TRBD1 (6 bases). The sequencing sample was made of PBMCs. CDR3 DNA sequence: TGTGCCAGCAGCCCGGGACACGCGAACACTGAAGCTTTCTTT. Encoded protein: CASSPGHANTEAFF.